The table lists the clone carrying this T cell receptor (beta chain) with many counts. What it binds is not known. This record belongs to a study of T-cell reconstitution after alpha-beta-depleted transplantation in children. Germline trimming cut 3 bases from V and 5 bases from J; bases unmatched to any gene: 5. The germline CDR1 and CDR2 sequences are LGHDT and YNNKEL (reference sequence). The CDR3 has 15 residues. Study-level points and caveats: It was newly produced T cells that mostly accounted for T-cell counts and diversity one year after transplant.

As it was prepared, the TCRbeta library received unique molecular identifiers. MiXCR was run by TCRdb on the PCR reads, yielding one entry per CDR3 protein. The sample holds 250,000 to 300,000 distinct CDR3 sequences; around a tenth are singletons and the top ten take 7.5%. This receptor was taken from a boy in the first two years of life with acute myeloid leukemia, due to receive a stem cell transplant. Specimen: PBMCs, collected before TCRalphabeta/CD19-depleted stem cell transplant. The V and J genes are TRBV3-1 and TRBJ2-1, with 9 bases fitting TRBD2. The CDR3 loop reads CASSQWVAGDNEQFF. CDR3 DNA: TGTGCCAGCAGCCAGTGGGTAGCGGGAGACAATGAGCAGTTCTTC.